The 14 T cell receptor beta chains presented below share a single source sample, sequenced in a study of shared clonotypes between healthy human individuals. TCRdb keeps only in-frame clones here, not all; method: immunoSEQ multiplex PCR. The table shows approximately 2.5 million clones, with 90% to 95% occurring only once. The sample taken for sequencing was naive CD4+ T cells sorted from blood. The subset denotes: CD45RA+ positively selected. The receptors here all came from a man aged 18 to 30 in good health.

The CDR3 nucleotides read TGTGCCAGCAGCCCAGCCGCCGGCCTCGGGGAGACCCAGTACTTC. This translates into CASSPAAGLGETQYF. V usage is TRBV9 and J usage is TRBJ2-5, with no clear D. This CDR3 contains 15 residues. Germline V gives CDR1 SGDLS, CDR2 YYNGEE. Trimming left V 4 bases short and J 5 bases short, with 18 bases between.

This chain joins TRBV18 and TRBJ2-5, with TRBD1 matching over 8 bases. CDR3 size: 15 residues. Germline V gives CDR1 KGHSH, CDR2 LQKENI. With 6 bases clipped from V and 5 bases from J, the junction kept 11 bases outside the gene matches. CDR3 DNA sequence: TGTGCCAGCTCGGTGTCGACAGGGGAGGCGGAGACCCAGTACTTC. Translation: CASSVSTGEAETQYF.

The J gene is TRBJ2-3, the V gene TRBV7-3; D is perhaps TRBD2 (5 bases). Germline assignment: CDR1 SGHTA and CDR2 FQGTGA. V dropped 5 bases and J dropped 0 bases, with 21 bases sitting between them. This CDR3 has 18 residues. For the CDR3, the DNA is TGTGCCAGCAGCCCCCGGGGTCCAAGAGGCCCTAGCACAGATACGCAGTATTTT. Protein sequence: CASSPRGPRGPSTDTQYF.

Concerning this clone itself: The sample contains more than one DNA sequence encoding this CDR3. The chain combines TRBV2 with TRBJ2-7; 9 bases align to TRBD1. With V trimmed by 6 bases and J by 1 base, 4 bases remained unmatched. This CDR3 contains 14 residues. Germline lookup yields CDR1 SNHLY and CDR2 FYNNEI. The CDR3 DNA reads TGTGCCAGCAGGGGACAGGGTGTATCCTACGAGCAGTACTTC. Translated: CASRGQGVSYEQYF. Full variable domain (remainder filled in from reference TRBV2 and TRBJ2-7): EPEVTQTPSHQVTQMGQEVILRCVPISNHLYFYWYRQILGQKVEFLVSFYNNEISEKSEIFDDQFSVERPDGSNFTLKIRSTKLEDSAMYFCASRGQGVSYEQYFGPGTRLTVT.

The gene calls are TRBV2 and TRBJ1-2; TRBD1 matches at 9 bases. V dropped 4 bases and J dropped 8; count of bases not matched to a gene: 5. The CDR3 covers 13 residues. In germline, CDR1 is SNHLY, CDR2 FYNNEI. The CDR3 loop is CASSVQGAGGYTF. The CDR3 region has the DNA TGTGCCAGCAGTGTACAGGGGGCGGGAGGCTACACCTTC.

The chain carries TRBV6-6 and TRBJ2-7; 7 positions agree with TRBD1. CDR1 and CDR2 (germline): MNHNY, SVGAGI (reference sequence). The V gene end was trimmed by 0 bases and the J gene end by 2 bases; junction bases not matched to a gene: 4. This CDR3 spans 15 amino acids. The CDR3 protein is CASSYSSTGTYEQYF. The CDR3 nucleotides read TGTGCCAGCAGTTACTCATCGACAGGGACCTACGAGCAGTACTTC.

The rearrangement links TRBV6-5 to TRBJ1-5; a possible D gene is TRBD1 (5 bases). From germline, CDR1 is MNHEY and CDR2 SVGAGI. The V gene lost 6 bases and the J gene lost 2 bases, with 14 bases spanning the gap. The CDR3 totals 15 residues. The CDR3, as DNA: TGTGCCAGCAGCAAAGGGGAATATGGCAATCAGCCCCAGCATTTT. Its translation: CASSKGEYGNQPQHF.

The chain combines TRBV30 with TRBJ1-5; D unclear. With 1 base removed from V and 3 bases from J, the gap between germline ends came to 7 bases. CDR3 size: 13 residues. Germline V CDR1 and CDR2: GTSNPN, SVGIG (reference sequence). The CDR3 region has the DNA TGTGCCTGGAGTGACTCGGACAATCAGCCCCAGCATTTT. Translated, it gives CAWSDSDNQPQHF.

This clone has only one observation. This sequence joins TRBV9 and TRBJ2-1; 13 bases agree with TRBD2. Germline assignment: CDR1 SGDLS and CDR2 YYNGEE. J lost 7 bases, V lost 3 bases, and 4 bases had no gene match. The CDR3 runs to 15 residues. CDR3 sequence (DNA): TGTGCCAGCAGCGCCACTAGCGGGAGGGCTAATGAGCAGTTCTTC. This codes for CASSATSGRANEQFF. The whole variable domain, remainder taken from reference TRBV9 and TRBJ2-1, is DSGVTQTPKHLITATGQRVTLRCSPRSGDLSVYWYQQSLDQGLQFLIQYYNGEERAKGNILERFSAQQFPDLHSELNLSSLELGDSALYFCASSATSGRANEQFFGPGTRLTVL.

The chain combines TRBV28 with TRBJ1-2, with 10 nucleotides matching TRBD1. The germline V gene has CDR1 MDHEN and CDR2 SYDVKM. Unmatched junction bases numbered 6, after V lost 4 bases and J lost 10 bases. The CDR3 has 13 amino acids. CDR3 sequence reads: CASSSGQGIDYTF. The CDR3, as DNA: TGTGCCAGCAGTTCGGGACAGGGGATAGACTACACCTTC.

The CDR3 loop is CASSGISYTEAFF. For the CDR3, the DNA is TGTGCCAGCAGTGGTATATCGTACACTGAAGCTTTCTTT. V and J are TRBV2 and TRBJ1-1; D is unresolved. The germline V gene has CDR1 SNHLY and CDR2 FYNNEI. The CDR3 has 13 residues. Trimming took 4 bases from V and 3 from J, leaving 9 bases between them.

V and J are TRBV4-3 and TRBJ1-4; perhaps TRBD1 as D (5 bases). CDR1 LGHNA and CDR2 YSLEER come from the germline V gene. The CDR3 sequence is 15 residues long. V was pared by 3 bases and J by 7 bases, with 15 bases between. CDR3 protein: CASSQEQWGGEKLFF. The CDR3 DNA reads TGCGCCAGCAGCCAGGAACAGTGGGGGGGTGAAAAACTGTTTTTT.

For this clone: Different DNA sequences within this sample yield the same CDR3. The chain has TRBV7-2 and TRBJ2-3; 11 bases agree with TRBD1. Germline values: CDR1 SGHTA, CDR2 FQGNSA. This CDR3 contains 16 residues. V gave up 3 bases and J gave up 3 bases; unmatched junction bases: 5. CDR3 residues: CASSLAGTGGTDTQYF. The CDR3, as DNA: TGTGCCAGCAGCTTGGCCGGGACAGGGGGGACAGATACGCAGTATTTT.

In the case of this clone: At the DNA level, this CDR3 is encoded by other sequences in the same sample as well. The J gene is TRBJ2-1, the V gene TRBV10-3, with D tentatively TRBD2 (5 bases). The length of the CDR3 is 15 residues. V lost 4 bases and J 0 bases, leaving 10 bases between the germline ends. Germline lookup yields CDR1 ENHRY and CDR2 SYGVKD. The CDR3 region is CAISASGSSYNEQFF. The CDR3 DNA follows: TGTGCCATCAGTGCTTCGGGAAGCTCCTACAATGAGCAGTTCTTC.